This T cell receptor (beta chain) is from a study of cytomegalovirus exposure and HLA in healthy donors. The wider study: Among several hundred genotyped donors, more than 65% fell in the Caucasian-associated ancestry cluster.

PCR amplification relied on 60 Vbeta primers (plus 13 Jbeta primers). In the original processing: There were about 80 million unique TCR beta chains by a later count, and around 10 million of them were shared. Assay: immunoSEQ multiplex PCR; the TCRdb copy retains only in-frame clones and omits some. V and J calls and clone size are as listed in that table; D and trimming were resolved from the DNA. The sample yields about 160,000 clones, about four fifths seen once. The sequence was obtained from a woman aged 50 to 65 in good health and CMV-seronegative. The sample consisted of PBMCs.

CDR3 residues: CASSLGGASYNEQFF. The CDR3 DNA reads as TGTGCCAGCAGCTTAGGAGGAGCCTCCTACAATGAGCAGTTCTTC. The chain uses TRBV13 and TRBJ2-1; D gene unclear. The germline V gene encodes CDR1 PRHDT and CDR2 FYEKMQ (reference sequence). The ends were cut back, 0 bases at V and 0 bases at J, with 6 bases in the middle. This CDR3 spans 15 amino acids.